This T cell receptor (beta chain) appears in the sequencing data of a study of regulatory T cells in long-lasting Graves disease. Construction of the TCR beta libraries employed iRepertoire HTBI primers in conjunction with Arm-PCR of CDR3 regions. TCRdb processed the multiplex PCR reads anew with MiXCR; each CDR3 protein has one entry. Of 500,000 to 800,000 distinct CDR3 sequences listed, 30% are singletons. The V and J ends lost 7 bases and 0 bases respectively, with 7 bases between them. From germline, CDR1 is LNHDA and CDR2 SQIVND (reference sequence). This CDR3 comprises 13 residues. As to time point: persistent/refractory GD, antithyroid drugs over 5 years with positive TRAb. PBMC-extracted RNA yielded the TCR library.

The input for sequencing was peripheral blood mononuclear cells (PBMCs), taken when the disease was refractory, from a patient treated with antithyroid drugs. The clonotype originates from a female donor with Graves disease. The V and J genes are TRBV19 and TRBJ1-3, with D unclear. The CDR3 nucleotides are TGTGCCAGTATCAGCAGCTCTGGAAACACCATATATTTT. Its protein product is CASISSSGNTIYF. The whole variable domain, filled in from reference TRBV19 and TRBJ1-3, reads DGGITQSPKYLFRKEGQNVTLSCEQNLNHDAMYWYRQDPGQGLRLIYYSQIVNDFQKGDIAEGYSVSREKKESFPLTVTSAQKNPTAFYLCASISSSGNTIYFGEGSWLTVV.